This T cell receptor beta chain originates from a study of T cell repertoires in cytomegalovirus infection. Study in general: Evidence of both CMV infection and a matching HLA type came from public TCR beta signatures. Overall study results and limits: Identification of carriers of CMV plus the relevant HLA was achieved through cumulative public TCR beta family frequency. HLA-C-restricted CMV clonotypes gave the most frequent clonotype in two of eight donors.

Germline CDR1 is DFQATT and CDR2 is SNEGSKA (reference sequence). This CDR3 has 13 residues. V was pared by 2 bases and J by 6 bases, with 14 bases between. On this clonotype: Its antigen is not known.

TCRdb re-called the reads through MiXCR, storing one row per CDR3 protein. The sample holds about 210,000 distinct CDR3 sequences; around 6.6% are singletons and the top ten take less than 7.5%. This clonotype originated in a human donor in good health (CMV status not recorded). Some clones in this sample may be carry-over from other donors' samples. This rearrangement joins TRBV20-1 to TRBJ2-7; TRBD1 is a possible D gene (5 bases). The sample taken for sequencing was PBMCs. The CDR3 is CSARTGRKPEQYF. In DNA, the CDR3 is TGCAGTGCTAGAACAGGTCGAAAACCCGAGCAGTACTTC.